This T cell receptor beta chain was captured by sequencing in a study of identical twins (dated by TCRdb to 2016 to 2017). Concerning the study at large: TCR alpha and beta repertoires from monozygotic twins, unrelated adults of various ages and cord blood were deep-sequenced to test whether fetal clonotypes persist. To rule out contamination, replicate twin experiments were performed at different times with different library preparation protocols.

For this clonotype: The antigen it recognizes is unknown. No qualities accompany the bases; no much larger clone lies one base away.

Every donor in the study was a healthy Caucasian. The twin cohort comprised three pairs of female monozygotic twins, all aged about 18 to 30 years. The RNA used for TCR libraries was isolated from peripheral blood mononuclear cells. Based on the germline V gene (reference sequence), the CDR1 and CDR2 sequences are DFQATT and SNEGSKA. V was cut back by 4 bases and J by 11 bases, leaving a gap of 9 bases between them. The CDR3 spans 10 residues, from the cysteine through the phenylalanine. Of all the DNA, just the CDR3 is kept, 30 bases in frame from base 1. The library was obtained by 5' RACE. The instrument given in TCRdb is Illumina HiSeq 2000. Template switching introduced a universal primer binding site; the final cDNA contained a unique molecular identifier, enabling accurate counting of TCR cDNA molecules. Specific primers in the conserved constant-segment region were used to synthesize first-strand cDNA for TCR alpha and beta chains. To control for contamination, every cDNA library carried two barcodes: a SMART-Mk sample barcode plus Illumina barcodes. Two successive PCR steps introduced TruSeq adapter sequences along with Illumina sample barcodes. Sequencing of the TCR alpha and beta cDNA libraries was done on the Illumina HiSeq platform using custom primers. Regarding the original processing steps: Raw reads were processed with MiGEC to extract unique molecular identifiers, and MiXCR was used to determine CDR3 positions. For each individual, recombination models were inferred using an EM algorithm with the repgenHMM and IGoR tools. The analysis of shared clonotypes was done with the tcR package in R, with sharing normalized by the product of cloneset sizes. To study raw recombination free of thymic and clonal selection effects, out-of-frame nonproductive sequences were analyzed. TCRdb trimmed public reads at Q25 via fastp, called clones via MiXCR and kept in-frame beta chains. Each entry merges the rows of one CDR3 protein and shows their most common DNA and genes. What appears here as the V and J calls and clone size reflects TCRdb's work, not the paper's. A total of approximately 700,000 distinct CDR3 sequences appear in this sample, around a sixth of them only once. Over 10% of the sample lies in the top ten.

On the study overall, not on this receptor specifically: Because the same donors could not be followed over many years, the conclusions depended on cross-sectional statistical analysis. Zero-insertion analyses could be partly confounded by invariant T cells such as MAIT and iNKT, though diverse VJ usage argued against such confounding for most clonotypes. Abundant cord blood beta clonotypes had fewer insertions, young adult naive repertoires showed a similar but weaker trend, and memory repertoires showed no such trend. Out-of-frame TCR alpha sequences shared between twins showed an excess of low generation-probability sequences compared with coincidental sharing between unrelated individuals. In monozygotic twins, recombination models systematically underestimated out-of-frame TCR alpha sharing, but the models matched the sharing seen between unrelated individuals. Excess twin sharing in beta out-of-frame sequences was weaker because fewer shared sequences lowered the signal-to-noise ratio.

The same sample was also used in a study of T cells expressing NK-cell markers. The second publication reports: In sorted CD3+CD56+NKG2C+, CD3+CD56+NKG2C- and CD3+CD56-NKG2C+ T-cell subsets from several donors, TCR beta-chain repertoires were profiled. Among the eight sequenced donors, seven were HCMV-seropositive and one was HCMV-seronegative. In several experiments an anti-gammadeltaTCR antibody was added to restrict sorting to alphabetaTCR-expressing T cells. In several donors, the dominant CD3+CD56+NKG2C+ clonotypes were found to rank among the top 10 CD8+ clonotypes and to make up roughly 1.0-7.5% of CD8+ T cells. Those dominant clonotypes were again the most abundant among CD3+CD56-NKG2C+ cells in a handful of donors, at about 25-65%. Whether the expanded NKG2C-expressing T cell clones were specific for HCMV antigens remained unclear. The eight sequenced donors were randomly selected healthy volunteers, three men and five women. HCMV-specific IgG was detected in serum with a commercial ELISA kit to determine HCMV serostatus. For roughly six donors, bulk peripheral blood T-cell repertoires were additionally sequenced from unsorted PBMC. Reads were demultiplexed and grouped by UMI with MIGEC, and clonotypes were assembled and quantified with MiTCR. Only TCR cDNA sequences supported by at least two reads were kept to exclude erroneous sequences. The tcR package was used for downstream repertoire analysis, and clonotypes were matched between fractions using CDR3 nucleotide sequence together with V segment. Antigen specificity was annotated against VDJdb with VDJmatch, allowing one amino acid substitution in CDR3.

The TCR originated in a woman aged 18-30 years in good health. Recombination linked TRBV20-1 to TRBJ2-1; the D gene is not confidently resolved. Sequenced: PBMCs. The CDR3: CSANNVQQFF. The sequence in DNA is TGCAGTGCTAATAACGTTCAGCAGTTCTTC.